These 20 T cell receptor beta chains were all obtained from the same sample, sequenced in a study of beta chain features in type 1 diabetes. Reverse transcription of all isolated RNA meant that expressed TCRB transcripts were sequenced. Method: immunoSEQ multiplex PCR; TCRdb's copy keeps in-frame clones and lacks some. Of roughly 240,000 clones listed, more than 65% were seen once; the top ten hold around 0.05%. Sequences were obtained from naive CD4+ T cells from blood. These receptors all stem from a man in his thirties or forties in good health.

The chain is built from TRBV7-2 and TRBJ2-3, with 14 nucleotides matching TRBD2. Germline values: CDR1 SGHTA, CDR2 FQGNSA. J gave up 4 bases and V 6 bases, and 3 bases lay outside the gene matches. This CDR3 is built from 15 residues. CDR3 in DNA: TGTGCCAGCAGGCGGACTAGCGGGAGGTCAGATACGCAGTATTTT. This sequence encodes CASRRTSGRSDTQYF.

V is TRBV30 and J is TRBJ2-7, with D possibly being TRBD2 (7 bases). The CDR3 consists of 13 residues. V gave up 2 bases and J gave up 5 bases, with 13 bases separating them. Germline V CDR1 and CDR2: GTSNPN, SVGIG (reference sequence). CDR3 in DNA: TGTGCCTGGAGTCGGGGGGCGCTAAACGAGCAGTACTTC. Its protein is CAWSRGALNEQYF. The complete variable domain, with remaining parts taken from reference TRBV30 and TRBJ2-7, reads SQTIHQWPATLVQPVGSPLSLECTVEGTSNPNLYWYRQAAGRGLQLLFYSVGIGQISSEVPQNLSASRPQDRQFILSSKKLLLSDSGFYLCAWSRGALNEQYFGPGTRLTVT.

The rearrangement links TRBV30 to TRBJ1-1, with D possibly being TRBD1 (6 bases). This CDR3 region has 12 residues. Germline CDR1 is GTSNPN and CDR2 is SVGIG (reference sequence). V dropped 6 bases and J dropped 10 bases, with 18 bases sitting between them. The chain's CDR3 is CACDAGGSGAFF. CDR3 nucleotides: TGTGCCTGCGACGCGGGGGGCTCCGGAGCTTTCTTT.

V and J are TRBV29-1 and TRBJ2-1; 15 nucleotides align to TRBD2. V was clipped by 6 bases and J by 10 bases; unmatched bases: 10. Per germline, CDR1 SQVTM and CDR2 ANQGSEA. This CDR3 has 15 residues. The chain's CDR3 is CSVTRGLAGGGEQFF. CDR3 in DNA: TGCAGCGTGACTCGGGGACTAGCGGGAGGAGGAGAGCAGTTCTTC.

This sequence joins TRBV28 and TRBJ1-5; 9 nucleotides agree with TRBD1. V lost 5 bases, J lost 7 bases, and 6 bases stayed unmatched. Germline V gene data show CDR1 as MDHEN and CDR2 as SYDVKM. The CDR3 has 14 residues. The DNA for the CDR3 is TGTGCCAGCAGTCCCGGGACAGGGTTCCAGCCCCAGCATTTT. Its protein product is CASSPGTGFQPQHF.

The chain couples TRBV30 to TRBJ1-2; D might be TRBD1 (6 bases). There are 15 residues in the CDR3. Trimming removed 0 bases at V and 5 bases at J, with 16 bases between. The germline CDR1 and CDR2 sequences are GTSNPN and SVGIG (reference sequence). CDR3 nucleotides: TGTGCCTGGAGTGTAGTCAGGGGCCGGACTTATGGCTACACCTTC. Its protein is CAWSVVRGRTYGYTF.

The CDR3 loop reads CASATGVQETQYF. The DNA of the CDR3 is TGTGCCAGCGCCACAGGGGTTCAAGAGACCCAGTACTTC. The rearrangement uses TRBV11-3 and TRBJ2-5, with 7 bases fitting TRBD1. The V gene end was trimmed by 8 bases and the J gene end by 2 bases; junction bases not matched to a gene: 5. Germline loops: CDR1 SGHNT, CDR2 YENEEA. CDR3 size: 13 residues. The variable domain in full, completed from reference TRBV11-3 and TRBJ2-5, reads EAGVVQSPRYKIIEKKQPVAFWCNPISGHNTLYWYLQNLGQGPELLIRYENEEAVDDSQLPKDRFSAERLKGVDSTLKIQPAELGDSAVYLCASATGVQETQYFGPGTRLLVL.

This CDR3 reads CASRPDPDTQYF. CDR3 sequence (DNA): TGTGCCAGCAGGCCAGATCCAGATACGCAGTATTTT. The rearrangement uses TRBV2 and TRBJ2-3; no firm D call. With 6 bases removed from V and 4 bases from J, the gap between germline ends came to 8 bases. The germline CDR1 and CDR2 sequences are SNHLY and FYNNEI. This CDR3 has 12 amino acids.

The chain uses TRBV11-2 and TRBJ2-1; no reliable D call. Germline CDR1 is SGHAT and CDR2 is FQNNGV. This CDR3 has 14 residues. V was cut by 4 bases and J by 3 bases, with 10 bases left in between. CDR3 DNA sequence: TGTGCCAGCAGCTCCGTCGCCGGCTACAATGAGCAGTTCTTC. It yields the protein CASSSVAGYNEQFF.

J is TRBJ2-4 and V is TRBV15; D is unresolved. The V end lost 0 bases, the J end lost 6 bases, and 18 bases lay between the germline ends. The CDR3 sequence is 17 residues long. Looked up from germline, CDR1 is LNHNV and CDR2 is YYDKDF (reference sequence). CDR3 bases: TGTGCCACCAGCAGAGATCTTACCCCCCTCCTCAGAAACATTCAGTACTTC. This translates into CATSRDLTPLLRNIQYF.

A remark on this clone: The same CDR3 also results from other DNA sequences found in this sample. The CDR3, as DNA: TGTGCCTGGAGCGAAACAGGGAACTATGGCTACACCTTC. Amino acid sequence: CAWSETGNYGYTF. J is TRBJ1-2 and V is TRBV30; D perhaps matches TRBD1 (6 bases). This CDR3 is 13 amino acids long. The ends were cut back, 3 bases at V and 2 bases at J, with 10 bases in the middle. Germline loops: CDR1 GTSNPN, CDR2 SVGIG (reference sequence).

A remark on this clone: The sample holds other DNA sequences that translate to the same CDR3. This chain connects TRBV20-1 to TRBJ2-7; possibly TRBD1 for D (5 bases). V lost 5 bases and J 5 bases, leaving 10 bases between the germline ends. The CDR3 runs 11 residues. Germline CDR1 DFQATT, CDR2 SNEGSKA (reference sequence). CDR3 sequence: CSASLGDEQYF. The CDR3 coding sequence is TGCAGTGCTTCCCTAGGGGACGAGCAGTACTTC.

This clone was seen a handful of times. The chain joins TRBV9 to TRBJ2-1; 9 bases are a match to TRBD2. In germline, CDR1 is SGDLS, CDR2 YYNGEE. This CDR3 has 16 residues. V was clipped by 2 bases and J by 2 bases; unmatched bases: 5. CDR3 protein: CASSVLSSGAYNEQFF. CDR3 in DNA: TGTGCCAGCAGCGTCCTCTCTAGCGGGGCCTACAATGAGCAGTTCTTC.

The chain uses TRBV20-1 and TRBJ1-1; TRBD1 matches at 7 bases. Germline values: CDR1 DFQATT, CDR2 SNEGSKA (reference sequence). V trimming: 6 bases; J trimming: 8 bases; junction bases outside the gene matches: 6. The CDR3 extends over 11 amino acids. CDR3 amino acids: CSARKQGEAFF. As DNA, the CDR3 is TGCAGTGCACGAAAACAGGGGGAAGCTTTCTTT.

This chain joins TRBV29-1 and TRBJ1-2; D is uncertain. V was trimmed by 4 bases and J by 4 bases, leaving 10 bases between them. The V gene's germline CDR1 is SQVTM and CDR2 ANQGSEA. CDR3 length equals 12 residues. CDR3 sequence: CSVGGGGYGYTF. CDR3 coding DNA: TGCAGCGTTGGCGGAGGTGGCTATGGCTACACCTTC. The whole variable domain, filled in from reference TRBV29-1 and TRBJ1-2, reads SAVISQKPSRDICQRGTSLTIQCQVDSQVTMMFWYRQQPGQSLTLIATANQGSEATYESGFVIDKFPISRPNLTFSTLTVSNMSPEDSSIYLCSVGGGGYGYTFGSGTRLTVV.

This clone has more than one count but fewer than ten. V gene TRBV29-1 combines with J gene TRBJ1-2; tentatively, D is TRBD1 (5 bases). Germline V CDR1 and CDR2: SQVTM, ANQGSEA. The CDR3 is 13 residues long. The ends were cut back, 3 bases at V and 5 bases at J, with 13 bases in the middle. The CDR3 bases are TGCAGCGTTGAGGAAGGGGATGGGTATGGCTACACCTTC. Translation gives CSVEEGDGYGYTF.

The CDR3, as DNA: TGTGCCAGCAGCGCCGTTACGGGAGGACAAGAGACCCAGTACTTC. Translation gives CASSAVTGGQETQYF. The chain combines TRBV5-6 with TRBJ2-5, with 7 bases matching TRBD2. The ends lost 4 bases at V and 2 bases at J; junction bases unmatched: 8. The germline CDR1 and CDR2 sequences are SGHDT and YYEEEE. The CDR3 covers 15 residues. Together with reference TRBV5-6 and TRBJ2-5, the CDR3 gives the full variable domain: DAGVTQSPTHLIKTRGQQVTLRCSPKSGHDTVSWYQQALGQGPQFIFQYYEEEERQRGNFPDRFSGHQFPNYSSELNVNALLLGDSALYLCASSAVTGGQETQYFGPGTRLLVL.

The CDR3 spells CAWSVQETDTQYF. Written as DNA, the CDR3 is TGTGCCTGGAGTGTCCAGGAAACAGATACGCAGTATTTT. The rearrangement links TRBV30 to TRBJ2-3; D remains unclear. Germline V lookup: CDR1 GTSNPN, CDR2 SVGIG (reference sequence). This CDR3 has 13 residues. The germline V and J ends were trimmed by 0 bases and 3 bases, with 7 bases remaining between them.

The gene calls are TRBV9 and TRBJ2-2; 8 bases align to TRBD1. Germline V gene lookup returns CDR1 SGDLS and CDR2 YYNGEE. CDR3 size: 16 residues. With V trimmed by 4 bases and J by 5 bases, 10 bases remained unmatched. In DNA form, the CDR3 reads TGTGCCAGCAGCTCACAGACAGGGGCCCCAACCGGGGAGCTGTTTTTT. Amino acids: CASSSQTGAPTGELFF.

In its sample, this clone was seen a few times. V is TRBV30 and J is TRBJ2-7; the D is unclear. Trimming stripped 0 bases from V and 4 bases from J, with 7 bases between. The CDR3 totals 12 residues. From germline, CDR1 is GTSNPN and CDR2 SVGIG (reference sequence). CDR3 in amino acids: CAWSVLQYEQYF. For the CDR3, the DNA is TGTGCCTGGAGTGTACTCCAATACGAGCAGTACTTC.